Sequencing of this T cell receptor beta chain was carried out in a study of response to subunit inactivated influenza vaccine. Study outcomes and limitations: It was suggested by the authors that few new T cells are recruited by each seasonal influenza vaccination.

As regards this clonotype: Its specificity is unknown.

TCRdb fed the RT-PCR reads into MiXCR, producing one record per CDR3 protein. Of almost 250,000 distinct CDR3 sequences detected, 9% to 15% appear once; the ten largest clones hold about 7.8%. Trimming removed 0 bases from V and 12 bases from J; junction bases left unmatched: 12. Germline lookup yields CDR1 LNHNV and CDR2 YYDKDF (reference sequence). The CDR3 is made up of 16 amino acids. The starting material was non-naive T cells sorted from PBMCs, obtained around two weeks before vaccination. The source is a man between 50 and 59 years old who received an inactivated influenza vaccine. This chain links TRBV15 with TRBJ2-1; TRBD1 matches at 9 bases. This CDR3 reads CATSRDTGQGLFGQFF. In DNA, the CDR3 is TGTGCCACCAGCAGAGATACGGGACAGGGTTTGTTTGGGCAGTTCTTC.